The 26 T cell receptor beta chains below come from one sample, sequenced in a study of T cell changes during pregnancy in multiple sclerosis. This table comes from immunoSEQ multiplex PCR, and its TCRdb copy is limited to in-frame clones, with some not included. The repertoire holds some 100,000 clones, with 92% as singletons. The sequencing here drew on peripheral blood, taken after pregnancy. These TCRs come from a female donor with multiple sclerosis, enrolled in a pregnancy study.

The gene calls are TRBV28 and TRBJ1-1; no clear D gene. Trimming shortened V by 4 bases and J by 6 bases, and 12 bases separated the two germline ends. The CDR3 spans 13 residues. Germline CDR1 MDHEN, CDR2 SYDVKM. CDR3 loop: CASSSDTLAEAFF. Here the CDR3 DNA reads TGTGCCAGCAGTTCCGACACCCTGGCTGAAGCTTTCTTT.

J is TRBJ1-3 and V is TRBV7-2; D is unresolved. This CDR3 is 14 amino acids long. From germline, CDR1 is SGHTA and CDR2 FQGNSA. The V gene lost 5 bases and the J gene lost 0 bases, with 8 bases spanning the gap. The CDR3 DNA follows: TGTGCCAGCAGCCCATCGCGCTCTGGAAACACCATATATTTT. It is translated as CASSPSRSGNTIYF.

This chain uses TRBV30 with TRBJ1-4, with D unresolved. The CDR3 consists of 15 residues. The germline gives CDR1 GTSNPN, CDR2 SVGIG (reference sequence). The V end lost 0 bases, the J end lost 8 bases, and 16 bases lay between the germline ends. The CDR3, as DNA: TGTGCCTGGAGTGTATTTCGGCGGGCGACCGAAAAACTGTTTTTT. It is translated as CAWSVFRRATEKLFF.

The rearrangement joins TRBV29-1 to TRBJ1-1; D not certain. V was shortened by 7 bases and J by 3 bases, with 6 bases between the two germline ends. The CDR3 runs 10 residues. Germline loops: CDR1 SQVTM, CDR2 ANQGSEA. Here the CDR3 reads CSGRDTEAFF. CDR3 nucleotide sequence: TGCAGCGGCCGAGACACTGAAGCTTTCTTT.

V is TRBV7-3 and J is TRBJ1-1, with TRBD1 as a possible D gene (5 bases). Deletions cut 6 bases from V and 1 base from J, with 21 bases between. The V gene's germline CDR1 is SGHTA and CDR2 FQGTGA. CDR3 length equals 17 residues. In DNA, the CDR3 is TGTGCCAGCAGGGGAGGGGAAGGAGGTCTCGGGAACACTGAAGCTTTCTTT. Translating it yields CASRGGEGGLGNTEAFF.

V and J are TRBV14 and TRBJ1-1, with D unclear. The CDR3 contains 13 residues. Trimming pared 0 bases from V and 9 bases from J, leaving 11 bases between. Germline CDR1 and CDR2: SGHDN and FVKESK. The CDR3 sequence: CASSQDIFRKAFF. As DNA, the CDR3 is TGTGCCAGCAGCCAAGATATATTCAGGAAAGCTTTCTTT.

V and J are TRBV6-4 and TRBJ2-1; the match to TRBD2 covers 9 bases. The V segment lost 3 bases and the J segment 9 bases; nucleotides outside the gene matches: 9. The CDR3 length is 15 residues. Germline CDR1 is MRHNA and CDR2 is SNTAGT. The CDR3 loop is CASSEVAGVSGEQFF. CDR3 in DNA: TGTGCCAGCAGTGAAGTAGCGGGAGTTTCTGGTGAGCAGTTCTTC.

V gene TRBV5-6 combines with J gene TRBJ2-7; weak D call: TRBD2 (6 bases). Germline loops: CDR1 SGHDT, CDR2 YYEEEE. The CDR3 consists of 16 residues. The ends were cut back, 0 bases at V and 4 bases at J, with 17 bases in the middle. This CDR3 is CASSLAPGGNGYEQYF. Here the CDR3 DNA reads TGTGCCAGCAGCTTGGCCCCAGGCGGGAACGGGTACGAGCAGTACTTC.

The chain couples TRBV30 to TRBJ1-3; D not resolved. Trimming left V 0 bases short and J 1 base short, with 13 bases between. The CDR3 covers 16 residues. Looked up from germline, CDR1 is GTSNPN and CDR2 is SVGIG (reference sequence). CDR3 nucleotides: TGTGCCTGGAGTGTAATCTTTGAGGCTTCTGGAAACACCATATATTTT. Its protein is CAWSVIFEASGNTIYF.

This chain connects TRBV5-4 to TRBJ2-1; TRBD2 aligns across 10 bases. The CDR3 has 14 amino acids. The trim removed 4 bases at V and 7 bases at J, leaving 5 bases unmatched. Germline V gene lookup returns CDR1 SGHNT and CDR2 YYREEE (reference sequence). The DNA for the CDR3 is TGTGCCAGCAGCCCCCGGACTAGCGGTAATGAGCAGTTCTTC. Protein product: CASSPRTSGNEQFF.

The CDR3 protein is CASSYTGTPEAFF. As DNA, the CDR3 is TGTGCCAGCAGCTACACAGGGACCCCTGAAGCTTTCTTT. The chain recombines TRBV5-5 with TRBJ1-1, with a weak D call TRBD1 (6 bases). CDR1 SGHKS and CDR2 YYEKEE come from the germline V gene (reference sequence). V was shortened by 3 bases and J by 6 bases, with 12 bases between the two germline ends. The CDR3 has 13 amino acids.

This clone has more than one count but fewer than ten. In DNA form, the CDR3 reads TGTGCCACCAGCAGAGATTATCAGGGGCTCGGCAATGAGCAGTTCTTC. It codes for CATSRDYQGLGNEQFF. The rearrangement links TRBV15 to TRBJ2-1; D perhaps matches TRBD1 (6 bases). V lost 0 bases and J 6 bases, leaving 15 bases between the germline ends. The length of the CDR3 is 16 residues. The V gene's germline CDR1 is LNHNV and CDR2 YYDKDF (reference sequence).

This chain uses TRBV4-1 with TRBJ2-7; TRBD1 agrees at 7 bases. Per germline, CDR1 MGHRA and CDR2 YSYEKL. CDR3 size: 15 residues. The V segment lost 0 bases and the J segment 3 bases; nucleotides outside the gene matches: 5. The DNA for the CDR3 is TGCGCCAGCAGCCAAGATCGAACAGGGGACTACGAGCAGTACTTC. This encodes CASSQDRTGDYEQYF.

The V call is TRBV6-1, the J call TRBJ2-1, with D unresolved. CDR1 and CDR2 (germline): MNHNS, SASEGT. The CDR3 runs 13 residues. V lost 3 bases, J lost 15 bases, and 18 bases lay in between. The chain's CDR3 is CASSDPPVVGRFF. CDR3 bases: TGTGCCAGCAGTGACCCTCCGGTCGTCGGTCGGTTCTTC.

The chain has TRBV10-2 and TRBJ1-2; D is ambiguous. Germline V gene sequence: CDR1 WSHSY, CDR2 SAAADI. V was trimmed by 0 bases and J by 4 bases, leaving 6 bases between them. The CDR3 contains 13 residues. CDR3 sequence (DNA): TGCGCCAGCAGTGAGTCGGAGAGCTATGGCTACACCTTC. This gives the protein CASSESESYGYTF.

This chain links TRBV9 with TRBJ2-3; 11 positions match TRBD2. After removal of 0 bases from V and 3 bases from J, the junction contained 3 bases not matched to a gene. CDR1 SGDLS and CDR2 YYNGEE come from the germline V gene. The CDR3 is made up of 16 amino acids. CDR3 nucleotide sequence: TGTGCCAGCAGCGTAGAGGGACTAGCGGTAACAGATACGCAGTATTTT. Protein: CASSVEGLAVTDTQYF.

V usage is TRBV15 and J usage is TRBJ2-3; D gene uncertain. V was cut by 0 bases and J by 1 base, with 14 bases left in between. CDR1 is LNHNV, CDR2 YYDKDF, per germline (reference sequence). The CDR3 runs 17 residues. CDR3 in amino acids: CATSRDYRLTGTDTQYF. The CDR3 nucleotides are TGTGCCACCAGCAGAGATTACCGACTTACCGGCACAGATACGCAGTATTTT.

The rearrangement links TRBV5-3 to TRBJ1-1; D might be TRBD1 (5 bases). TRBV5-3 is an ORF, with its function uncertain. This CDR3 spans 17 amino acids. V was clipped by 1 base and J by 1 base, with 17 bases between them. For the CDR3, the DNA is TGTGCCAGAAGCTTGCAACAGGTCCTTAAAGCGAACACTGAAGCTTTCTTT. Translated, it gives CARSLQQVLKANTEAFF.

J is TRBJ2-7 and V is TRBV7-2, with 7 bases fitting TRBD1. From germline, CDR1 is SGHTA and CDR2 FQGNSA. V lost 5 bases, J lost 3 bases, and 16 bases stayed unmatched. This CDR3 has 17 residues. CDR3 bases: TGTGCCAGCAGCCGTCCACCACAGGGGAATAAGGACTACGAGCAGTACTTC. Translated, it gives CASSRPPQGNKDYEQYF.

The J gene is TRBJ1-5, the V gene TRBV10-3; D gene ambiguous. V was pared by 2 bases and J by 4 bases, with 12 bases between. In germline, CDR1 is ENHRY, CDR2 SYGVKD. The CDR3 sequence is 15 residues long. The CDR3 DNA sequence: TGTGCCATCAGTGAGAATGACACCTTTAATCAGCCCCAGCATTTT. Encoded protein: CAISENDTFNQPQHF.

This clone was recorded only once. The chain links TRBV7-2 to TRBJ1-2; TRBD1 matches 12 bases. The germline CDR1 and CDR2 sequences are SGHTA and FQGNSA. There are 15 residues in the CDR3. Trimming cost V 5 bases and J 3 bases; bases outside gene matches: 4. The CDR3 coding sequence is TGTGCCAGCAGCCCGGGGACAGGGGGCCACTATGGCTACACCTTC. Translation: CASSPGTGGHYGYTF.

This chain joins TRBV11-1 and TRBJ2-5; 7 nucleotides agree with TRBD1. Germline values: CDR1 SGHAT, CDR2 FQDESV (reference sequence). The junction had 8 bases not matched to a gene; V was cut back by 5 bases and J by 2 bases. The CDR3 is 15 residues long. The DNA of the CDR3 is TGTGCCAGCAGCCTTTCACCGGGACAGCAAGAGACCCAGTACTTC. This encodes CASSLSPGQQETQYF.

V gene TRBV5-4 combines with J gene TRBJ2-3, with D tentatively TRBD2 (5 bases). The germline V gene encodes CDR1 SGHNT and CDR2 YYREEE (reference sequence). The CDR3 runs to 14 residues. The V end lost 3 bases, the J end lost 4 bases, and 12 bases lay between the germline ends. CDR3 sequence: CASSSRGPADTQYF. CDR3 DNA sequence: TGTGCCAGCAGCTCCCGGGGTCCCGCAGATACGCAGTATTTT.

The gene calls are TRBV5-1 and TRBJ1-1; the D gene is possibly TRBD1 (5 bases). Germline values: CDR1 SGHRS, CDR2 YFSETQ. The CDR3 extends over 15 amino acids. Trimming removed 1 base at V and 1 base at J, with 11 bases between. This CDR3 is CASSLRGGQNTEAFF. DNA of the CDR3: TGCGCCAGCAGCTTGCGCGGGGGTCAGAACACTGAAGCTTTCTTT.

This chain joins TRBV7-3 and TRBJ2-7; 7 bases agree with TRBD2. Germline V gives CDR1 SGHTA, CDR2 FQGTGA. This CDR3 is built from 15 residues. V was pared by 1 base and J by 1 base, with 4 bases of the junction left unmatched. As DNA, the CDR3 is TGTGCCAGCAGCTTAAAGGCGGGGGAATCCTACGAGCAGTACTTC. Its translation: CASSLKAGESYEQYF.

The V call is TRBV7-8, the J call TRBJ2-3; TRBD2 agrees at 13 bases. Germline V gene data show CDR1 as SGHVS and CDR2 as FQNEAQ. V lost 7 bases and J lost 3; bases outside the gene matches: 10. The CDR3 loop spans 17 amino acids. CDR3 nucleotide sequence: TGTGCCAGCACCTGGGGGGGACTAGCGGGGACGACAGATACGCAGTATTTT. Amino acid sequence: CASTWGGLAGTTDTQYF.